The sequence of this TCR beta chain was determined in a study of beta chain features in type 1 diabetes. Study as a whole: Cell yields, gender and age were similar in healthy donors and patients.

The CDR3 covers 10 residues. Germline V gene lookup returns CDR1 DFQATT and CDR2 SNEGSKA (reference sequence). A note on this clone: Its antigen remains unknown.

The study's findings and limits: Among patients with Type 1 diabetes, TCRB CDR3s were moderately but significantly shorter in every one of the four CD4+ subsets. Naive, central memory and regulatory TCRB repertoires appeared more similar among patients than healthy donors. PCR, the amplification step, might favor shorter templates, equally in patients and controls.

Expressed TCRB transcripts were sequenced because the isolated RNA had all been reverse transcribed beforehand. Naive, central memory and regulatory T cell samples yielded around 3.9 million reads on average. The protocol was immunoSEQ multiplex PCR, while the TCRdb copy is restricted to in-frame clones and leaves out a portion. The sample yields approximately 730,000 clones, 13% seen once. This chain connects TRBV20-1 to TRBJ2-5; D is possibly TRBD2 (6 bases). Input material: naive CD4+ T cells from blood. This clonotype originated in a man younger than 35 with type 1 diabetes. The CDR3 reads CSPRGETQYF. The CDR3 DNA reads as TGCAGCCCCCGGGGGGAGACCCAGTACTTC.